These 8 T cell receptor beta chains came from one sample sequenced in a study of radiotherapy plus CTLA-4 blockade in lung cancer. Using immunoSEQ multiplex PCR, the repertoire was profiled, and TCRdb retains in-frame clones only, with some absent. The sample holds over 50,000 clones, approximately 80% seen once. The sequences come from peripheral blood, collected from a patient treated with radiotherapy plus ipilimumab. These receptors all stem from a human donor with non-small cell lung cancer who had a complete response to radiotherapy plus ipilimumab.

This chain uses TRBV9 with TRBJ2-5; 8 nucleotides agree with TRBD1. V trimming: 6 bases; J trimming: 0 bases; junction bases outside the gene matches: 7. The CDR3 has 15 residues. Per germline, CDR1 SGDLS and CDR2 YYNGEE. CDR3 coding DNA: TGTGCCAGCATAGTGAAGGACAGGGACCAAGAGACCCAGTACTTC. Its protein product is CASIVKDRDQETQYF.

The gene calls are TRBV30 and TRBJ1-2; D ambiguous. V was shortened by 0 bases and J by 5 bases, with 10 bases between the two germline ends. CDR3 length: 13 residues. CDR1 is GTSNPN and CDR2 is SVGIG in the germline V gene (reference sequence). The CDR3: CAWSVLRPYGYTF. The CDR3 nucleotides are TGTGCCTGGAGTGTACTGAGGCCTTATGGCTACACCTTC.

The CDR3 loop reads CASSSGQGPGNTIYF. The CDR3 coding sequence is TGCGCCAGCAGCTCCGGACAGGGGCCGGGAAACACCATATATTTT. V gene TRBV5-1 combines with J gene TRBJ1-3, with TRBD1 matching over 9 bases. J was trimmed by 4 bases and V by 3 bases; bases with no gene match: 5. CDR3 length equals 15 residues. Germline CDR1 reads SGHRS; CDR2 reads YFSETQ.

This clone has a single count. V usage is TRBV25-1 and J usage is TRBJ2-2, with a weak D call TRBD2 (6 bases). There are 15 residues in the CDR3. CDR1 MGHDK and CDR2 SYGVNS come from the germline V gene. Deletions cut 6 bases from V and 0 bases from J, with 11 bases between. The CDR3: CASRLSGANTGELFF. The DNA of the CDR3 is TGTGCCAGCAGACTCTCGGGGGCGAACACCGGGGAGCTGTTTTTT.

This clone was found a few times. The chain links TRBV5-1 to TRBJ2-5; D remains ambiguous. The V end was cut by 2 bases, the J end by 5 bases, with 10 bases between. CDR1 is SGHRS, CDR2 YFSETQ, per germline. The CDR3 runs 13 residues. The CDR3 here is CASSLGGAETQYF. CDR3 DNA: TGCGCCAGCAGCTTAGGCGGTGCCGAGACCCAGTACTTC. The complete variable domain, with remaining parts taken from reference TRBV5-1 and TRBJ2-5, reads KAGVTQTPRYLIKTRGQQVTLSCSPISGHRSVSWYQQTPGQGLQFLFEYFSETQRNKGNFPGRFSGRQFSNSRSEMNVSTLELGDSALYLCASSLGGAETQYFGPGTRLLVL.

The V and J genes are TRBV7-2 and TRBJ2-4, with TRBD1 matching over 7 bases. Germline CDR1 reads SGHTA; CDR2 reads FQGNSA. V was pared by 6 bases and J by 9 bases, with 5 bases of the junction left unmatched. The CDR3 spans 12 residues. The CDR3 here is CASRQTGSIQYF. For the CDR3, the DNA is TGTGCCAGCAGACAGACAGGGAGCATTCAGTACTTC.

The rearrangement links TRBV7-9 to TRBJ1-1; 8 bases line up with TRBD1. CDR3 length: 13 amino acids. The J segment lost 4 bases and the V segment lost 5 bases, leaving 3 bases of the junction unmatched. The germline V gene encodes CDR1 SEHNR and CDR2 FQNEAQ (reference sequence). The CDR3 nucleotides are TGTGCCAGCAGCCAGCAGGGGGCCACTGAAGCTTTCTTT. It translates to CASSQQGATEAFF.

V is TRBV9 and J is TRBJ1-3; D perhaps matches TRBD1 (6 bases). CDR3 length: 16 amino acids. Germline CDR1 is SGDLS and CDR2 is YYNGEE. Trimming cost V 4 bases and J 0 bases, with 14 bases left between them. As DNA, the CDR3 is TGTGCCAGCAGCCCGACGACAGGCGACTCTGGAAACACCATATATTTT. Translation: CASSPTTGDSGNTIYF.